Sequencing of this T cell receptor (beta chain) was carried out in a study of blood T cell repertoires in COVID-19 (dated by TCRdb to 2019 to 2021). Concerning the study at large: The collaborator samples originated in the United States, Italy and Spain and spanned the acute and convalescent phases of COVID-19. The prospective study material was composed of cDNA or gDNA derived from T cells, B-cell-depleted T cells, or PBMCs. Samples were obtained from the ongoing ImmuneRACE study (first 160 participants) and from 1,254 subjects provided by 6 global collaborators. HLA class I and class II types, where available, came from metadata supplied by the sample provider rather than from assay-based typing. The repertoires were released in a freely available public database intended as a resource for research on the immune response to SARS-CoV-2. Nearly every sample came with metadata listing a de-identified subject ID, COVID-19 status, age in years and sex. The dataset comprised deeply sampled blood TCRbeta repertoires from subjects exposed to, actively infected with, or recovered from COVID-19.

TCRbeta CDR3 regions were amplified from genomic DNA using the immunoSEQ Assay, a bias-controlled multiplex PCR. As for the original processing: Within the assay, amplification of reference gene primers was used to estimate how many nucleated cells each sample contained. To quantify the absolute abundance of each unique TCRbeta CDR3 rearrangement, sequence reads were collapsed and filtered. For each sample, productive Simpson clonality was calculated as the square root of Simpson's diversity index across productive rearrangements. TCRdb took over this immuneACCESS table, retaining in-frame rearrangements with V and J assigned. Such tables are incomplete; in checked studies, under half of the missing clones stem from an unresolved V gene, and the remainder is unexplained. The V and J calls and the clone size are those of that table, but D and trimming were determined from the DNA. This sample lists around 250,000 clones; around 82% were detected once. The ten largest clones add up to approximately 5.9% of the sample.

V ends up 1 base short and J 1 base short, with an unmatched junction base count of 8. CDR1 and CDR2 are read off the germline V gene (reference sequence) as GTSNPN and SVGIG. The CDR3 has 16 amino acids, counting the end cysteine and phenylalanine. Solely the CDR3 DNA is kept, with 48 bases framed from the first base. The collaborating institutions used their own protocols to collect whole blood in K2EDTA tubes. For TCRbeta analysis, collaborators shipped samples in one of three forms: frozen whole blood, isolated PBMCs, or DNA extracted from either of those sample types. The study at large found these results: Clinical and demographic metadata were provided uncurated, with the amount varying by source and participant.

Comments on this clone: What antigen it recognizes has not been identified. It has no much larger one-base neighbor in the sample; base qualities were not kept.

The sequence derives from an older man with acute or convalescent COVID-19. Sample: peripheral blood. The rearrangement joined TRBV30 to TRBJ2-3, with 7 junctional bases fitting TRBD1. The CDR3 loop reads CAWSAGTVSGTDTQYF. The DNA reads as follows: TGTGCCTGGAGTGCCGGGACAGTATCTGGCACAGATACGCAGTATTTT.